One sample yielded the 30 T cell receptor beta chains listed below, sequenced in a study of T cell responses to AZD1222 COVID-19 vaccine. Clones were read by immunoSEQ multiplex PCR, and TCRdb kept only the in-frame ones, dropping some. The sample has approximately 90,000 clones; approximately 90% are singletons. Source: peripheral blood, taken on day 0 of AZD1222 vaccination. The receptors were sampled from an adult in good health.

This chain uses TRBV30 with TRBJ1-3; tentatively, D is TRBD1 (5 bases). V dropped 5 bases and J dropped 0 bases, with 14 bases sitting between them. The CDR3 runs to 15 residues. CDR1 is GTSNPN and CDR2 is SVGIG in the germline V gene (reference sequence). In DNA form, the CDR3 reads TGTGCCTGGCGAATTGGGGGAAGCTCTGGAAACACCATATATTTT. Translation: CAWRIGGSSGNTIYF.

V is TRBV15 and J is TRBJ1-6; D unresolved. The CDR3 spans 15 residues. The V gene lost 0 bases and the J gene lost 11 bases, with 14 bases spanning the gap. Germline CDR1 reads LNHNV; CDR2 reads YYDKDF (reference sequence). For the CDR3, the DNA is TGTGCCACCAGCAGAGATCCCCCCCGTAAGCCACCCCTCCACTTT. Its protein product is CATSRDPPRKPPLHF.

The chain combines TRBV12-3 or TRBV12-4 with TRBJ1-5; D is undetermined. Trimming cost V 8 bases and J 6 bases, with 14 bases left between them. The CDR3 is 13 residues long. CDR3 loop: CASSLSAGQPQHF. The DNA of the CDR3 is TGTGCCAGCTCCCTATCGGCCGGTCAGCCCCAGCATTTT.

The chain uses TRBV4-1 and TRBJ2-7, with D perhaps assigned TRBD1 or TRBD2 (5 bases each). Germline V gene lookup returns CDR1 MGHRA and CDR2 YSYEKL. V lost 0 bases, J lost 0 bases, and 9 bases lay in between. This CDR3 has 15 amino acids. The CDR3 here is CASSQEGVSSYEQYF. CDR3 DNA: TGCGCCAGCAGCCAAGAGGGGGTAAGCTCCTACGAGCAGTACTTC.

The CDR3 protein is CASSLGGLNTEAFF. DNA of the CDR3: TGTGCCAGCAGCTTGGGGGGGCTGAACACTGAAGCTTTCTTT. The gene calls are TRBV11-3 and TRBJ1-1, with a tentative D call TRBD1 (6 bases). The CDR3 runs 14 residues. CDR1 SGHNT and CDR2 YENEEA come from the germline V gene. V lost 3 bases to trimming and J lost 0 bases, with 8 bases between them. The whole variable domain, filled in from reference TRBV11-3 and TRBJ1-1, reads EAGVVQSPRYKIIEKKQPVAFWCNPISGHNTLYWYLQNLGQGPELLIRYENEEAVDDSQLPKDRFSAERLKGVDSTLKIQPAELGDSAVYLCASSLGGLNTEAFFGQGTRLTVV.

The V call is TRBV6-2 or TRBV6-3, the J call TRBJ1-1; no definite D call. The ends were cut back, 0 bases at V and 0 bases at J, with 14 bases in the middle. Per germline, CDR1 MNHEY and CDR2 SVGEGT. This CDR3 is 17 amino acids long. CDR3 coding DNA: TGTGCCAGCAGTTACTCGGCCCAAAGACGGTTGAACACTGAAGCTTTCTTT. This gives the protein CASSYSAQRRLNTEAFF.

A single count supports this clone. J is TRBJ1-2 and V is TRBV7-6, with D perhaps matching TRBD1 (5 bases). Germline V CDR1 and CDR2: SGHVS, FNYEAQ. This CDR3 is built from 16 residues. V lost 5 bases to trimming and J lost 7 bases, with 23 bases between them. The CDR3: CASSPETPDRNGGYTF. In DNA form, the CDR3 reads TGTGCCAGCAGCCCCGAAACCCCCGACAGAAATGGTGGCTACACCTTC. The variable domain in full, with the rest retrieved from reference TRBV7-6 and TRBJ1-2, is GAGVSQSPRYKVTKRGQDVALRCDPISGHVSLYWYRQALGQGPEFLTYFNYEAQQDKSGLPNDRFSAERPEGSISTLTIQRTEQRDSAMYRCASSPETPDRNGGYTFGSGTRLTVV.

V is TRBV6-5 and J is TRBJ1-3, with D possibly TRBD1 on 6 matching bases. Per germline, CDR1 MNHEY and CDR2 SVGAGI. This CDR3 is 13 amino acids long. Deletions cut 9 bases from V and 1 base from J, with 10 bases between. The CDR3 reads CASYRASGNTIYF. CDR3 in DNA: TGTGCCAGTTACAGGGCTTCTGGAAACACCATATATTTT.

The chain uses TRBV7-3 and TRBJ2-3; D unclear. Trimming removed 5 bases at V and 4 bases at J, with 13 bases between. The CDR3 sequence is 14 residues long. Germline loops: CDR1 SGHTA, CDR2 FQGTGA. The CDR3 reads CASSPDLLPDTQYF. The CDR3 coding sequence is TGTGCCAGCAGCCCGGACCTACTCCCAGATACGCAGTATTTT.

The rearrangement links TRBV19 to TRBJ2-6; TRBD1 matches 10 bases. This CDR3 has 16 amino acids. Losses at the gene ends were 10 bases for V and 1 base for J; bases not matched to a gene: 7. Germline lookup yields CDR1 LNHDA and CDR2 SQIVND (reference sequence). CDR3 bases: TGTGCCACCCTAGACAGGGGGCTTTCTGGGGCCAACGTCCTGACTTTC. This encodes CATLDRGLSGANVLTF. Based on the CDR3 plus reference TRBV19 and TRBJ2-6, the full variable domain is DGGITQSPKYLFRKEGQNVTLSCEQNLNHDAMYWYRQDPGQGLRLIYYSQIVNDFQKGDIAEGYSVSREKKESFPLTVTSAQKNPTAFYLCATLDRGLSGANVLTFGAGSRLTVL.

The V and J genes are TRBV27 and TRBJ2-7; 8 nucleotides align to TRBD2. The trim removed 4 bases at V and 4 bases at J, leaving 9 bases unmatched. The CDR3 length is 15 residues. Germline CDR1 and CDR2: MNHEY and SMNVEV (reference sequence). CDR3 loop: CASSYKRESRYEQYF. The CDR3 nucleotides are TGTGCCAGCAGTTATAAGCGGGAGAGTCGATACGAGCAGTACTTC.

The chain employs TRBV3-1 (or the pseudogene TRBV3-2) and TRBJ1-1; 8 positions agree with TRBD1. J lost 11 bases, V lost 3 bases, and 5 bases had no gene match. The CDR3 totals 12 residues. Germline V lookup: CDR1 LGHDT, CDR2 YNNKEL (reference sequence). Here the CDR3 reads CASSHSGGRAFF. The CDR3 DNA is TGTGCCAGCAGCCATTCAGGGGGCAGGGCTTTCTTT.

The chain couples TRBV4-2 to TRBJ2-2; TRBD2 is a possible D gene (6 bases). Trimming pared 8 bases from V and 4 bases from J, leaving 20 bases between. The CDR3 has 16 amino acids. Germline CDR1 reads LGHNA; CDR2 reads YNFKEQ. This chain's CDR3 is CASRKTGTGTTGELFF. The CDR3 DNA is TGTGCCAGCCGAAAGACCGGGACTGGAACCACCGGGGAGCTGTTTTTT.

As DNA, the CDR3 is TGCGCCAGCAGCCAAGAAGGGGCGGGAGTATCGGAGACCCAGTACTTC. Residues: CASSQEGAGVSETQYF. V usage is TRBV4-1 and J usage is TRBJ2-5; 7 bases are a match to TRBD2. Germline V gene sequence: CDR1 MGHRA, CDR2 YSYEKL. The CDR3 loop spans 16 amino acids. With 0 bases clipped from V and 5 bases from J, the junction kept 9 bases outside the gene matches.

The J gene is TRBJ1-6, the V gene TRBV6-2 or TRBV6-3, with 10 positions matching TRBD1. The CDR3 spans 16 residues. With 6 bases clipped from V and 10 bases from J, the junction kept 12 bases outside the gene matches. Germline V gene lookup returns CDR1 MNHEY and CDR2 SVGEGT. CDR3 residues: CASSPRQGANFSPLHF. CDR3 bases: TGTGCCAGCAGCCCTCGACAGGGGGCGAATTTCTCACCCCTCCACTTT.

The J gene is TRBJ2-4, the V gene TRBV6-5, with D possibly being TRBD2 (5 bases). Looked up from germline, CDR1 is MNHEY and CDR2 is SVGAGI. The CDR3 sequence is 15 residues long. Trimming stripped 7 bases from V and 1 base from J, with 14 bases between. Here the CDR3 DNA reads TGTGCCAGCACCACTTTTTCGGGGGCCAAAAACATTCAGTACTTC. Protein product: CASTTFSGAKNIQYF.

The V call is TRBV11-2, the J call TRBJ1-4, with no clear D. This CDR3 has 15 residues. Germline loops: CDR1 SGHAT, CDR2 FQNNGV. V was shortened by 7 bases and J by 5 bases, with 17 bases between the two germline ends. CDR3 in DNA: TGTGCCAGCACCAAAAACGGGCATATCAATGAAAAACTGTTTTTT. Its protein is CASTKNGHINEKLFF.

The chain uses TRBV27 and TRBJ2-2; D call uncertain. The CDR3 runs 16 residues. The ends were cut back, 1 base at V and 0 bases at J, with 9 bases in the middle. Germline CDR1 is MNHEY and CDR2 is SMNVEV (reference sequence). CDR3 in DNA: TGTGCCAGCAGTTTATTGGCCAGGACGAACACCGGGGAGCTGTTTTTT. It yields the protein CASSLLARTNTGELFF.

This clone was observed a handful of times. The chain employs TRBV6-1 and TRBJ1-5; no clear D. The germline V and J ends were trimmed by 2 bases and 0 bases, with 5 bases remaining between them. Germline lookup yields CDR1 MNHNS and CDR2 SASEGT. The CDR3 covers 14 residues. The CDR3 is CASSEQDSNQPQHF. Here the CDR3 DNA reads TGTGCCAGCAGTGAACAGGATAGCAATCAGCCCCAGCATTTT.

The chain's CDR3 is CASSPAQANTEAFF. The CDR3 DNA follows: TGTGCCAGCAGCCCCGCGCAGGCGAACACTGAAGCTTTCTTT. The chain combines TRBV7-8 with TRBJ1-1; D gene uncertain. Trimming removed 5 bases from V and 1 base from J, with 11 bases in between. Germline CDR1 reads SGHVS; CDR2 reads FQNEAQ. The CDR3 contains 14 residues.

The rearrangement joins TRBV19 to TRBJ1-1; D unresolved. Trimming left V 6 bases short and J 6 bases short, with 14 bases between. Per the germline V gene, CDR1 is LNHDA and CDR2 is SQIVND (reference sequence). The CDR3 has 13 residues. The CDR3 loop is CASSPTGISEAFF. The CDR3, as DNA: TGTGCCAGTAGCCCCACCGGGATATCTGAAGCTTTCTTT.

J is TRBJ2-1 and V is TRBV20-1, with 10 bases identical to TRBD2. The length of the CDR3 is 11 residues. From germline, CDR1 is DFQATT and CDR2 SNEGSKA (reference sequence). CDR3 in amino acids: CRLEAGTSEFF. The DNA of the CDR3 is TGCAGGCTAGAGGCCGGGACTAGCGAGTTCTTC.

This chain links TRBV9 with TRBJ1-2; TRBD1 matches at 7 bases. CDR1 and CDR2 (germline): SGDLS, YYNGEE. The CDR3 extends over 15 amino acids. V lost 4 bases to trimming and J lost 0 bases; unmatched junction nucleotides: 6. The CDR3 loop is CASSPTGVANYGYTF. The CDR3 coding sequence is TGTGCCAGCAGCCCTACAGGGGTAGCTAACTATGGCTACACCTTC.

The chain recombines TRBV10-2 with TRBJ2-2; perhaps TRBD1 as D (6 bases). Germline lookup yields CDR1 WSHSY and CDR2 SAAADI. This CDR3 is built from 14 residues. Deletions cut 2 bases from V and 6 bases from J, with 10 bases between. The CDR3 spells CASSEGWGPGELFF. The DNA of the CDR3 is TGCGCCAGCAGTGAGGGCTGGGGGCCCGGGGAGCTGTTTTTT.

The CDR3 spells CASSTTSGARELFF. The CDR3, as DNA: TGCGCCAGCAGCACTACCTCGGGAGCAAGGGAGCTGTTTTTT. This chain links TRBV5-1 with TRBJ2-2, with D tentatively TRBD2 (6 bases). The CDR3 loop spans 14 amino acids. Trimming removed 4 bases at V and 9 bases at J, with 16 bases between. Germline CDR1 is SGHRS and CDR2 is YFSETQ.

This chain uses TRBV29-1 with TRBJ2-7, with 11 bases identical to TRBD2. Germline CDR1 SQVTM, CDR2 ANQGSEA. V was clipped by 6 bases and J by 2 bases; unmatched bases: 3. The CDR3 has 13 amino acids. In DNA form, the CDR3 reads TGCAGCGTGTTGGGACTAGCGGCCTACGAGCAGTACTTC. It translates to CSVLGLAAYEQYF.

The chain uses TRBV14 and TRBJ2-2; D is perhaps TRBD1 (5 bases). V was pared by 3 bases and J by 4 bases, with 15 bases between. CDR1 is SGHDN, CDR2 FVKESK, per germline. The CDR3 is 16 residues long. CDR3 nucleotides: TGTGCCAGCAGCCATTGGGGCCGACACGGCACCGGGGAGCTGTTTTTT. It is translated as CASSHWGRHGTGELFF.

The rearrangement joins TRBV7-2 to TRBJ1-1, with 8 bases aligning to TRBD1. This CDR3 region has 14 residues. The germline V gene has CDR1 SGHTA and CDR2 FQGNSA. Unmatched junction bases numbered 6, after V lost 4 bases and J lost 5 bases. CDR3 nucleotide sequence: TGTGCCAGCAGCTCCTCCAGGGGGCGTACTGAAGCTTTCTTT. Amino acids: CASSSSRGRTEAFF.

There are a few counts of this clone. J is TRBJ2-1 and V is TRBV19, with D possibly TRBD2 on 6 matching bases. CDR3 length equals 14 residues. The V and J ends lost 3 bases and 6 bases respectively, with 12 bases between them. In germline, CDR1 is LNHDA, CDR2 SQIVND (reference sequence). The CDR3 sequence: CASSMAGTANEQFF. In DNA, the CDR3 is TGTGCCAGTAGTATGGCGGGGACTGCCAATGAGCAGTTCTTC.

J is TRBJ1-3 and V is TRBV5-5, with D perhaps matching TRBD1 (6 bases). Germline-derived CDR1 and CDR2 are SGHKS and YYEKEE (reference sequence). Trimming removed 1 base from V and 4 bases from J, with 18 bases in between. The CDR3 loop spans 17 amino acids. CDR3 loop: CASSLYGPGTLGNTIYF. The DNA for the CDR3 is TGTGCCAGCAGCTTGTATGGCCCCGGGACATTAGGAAACACCATATATTTT.